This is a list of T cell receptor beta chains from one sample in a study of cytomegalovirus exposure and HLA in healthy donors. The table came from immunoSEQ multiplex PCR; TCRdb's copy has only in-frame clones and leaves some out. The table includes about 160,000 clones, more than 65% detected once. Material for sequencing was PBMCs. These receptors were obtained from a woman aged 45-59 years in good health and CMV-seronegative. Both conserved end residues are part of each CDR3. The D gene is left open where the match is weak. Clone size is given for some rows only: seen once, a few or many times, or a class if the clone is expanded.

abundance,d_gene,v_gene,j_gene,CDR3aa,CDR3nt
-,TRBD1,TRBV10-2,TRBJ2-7,CASTLTGSVKDEQYF,TGCGCCAGCACCTTGACAGGGAGTGTAAAGGACGAGCAGTACTTC
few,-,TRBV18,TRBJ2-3,CASSYTTGLSTDTQYF,TGTGCCAGCTCATATACAACCGGACTGAGCACAGATACGCAGTATTTT
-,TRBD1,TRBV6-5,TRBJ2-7,CASSGTEHQFYEQYF,TGTGCCAGCAGTGGGACAGAACACCAATTCTACGAGCAGTACTTC
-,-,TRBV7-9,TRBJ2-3,CASSYPTDTQYF,TGTGCCAGCAGCTACCCCACTGATACGCAGTATTTT
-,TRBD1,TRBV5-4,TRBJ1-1,CASSLTTGMNTEAFF,TGTGCCAGCAGCTTGACGACAGGGATGAACACTGAAGCTTTCTTT
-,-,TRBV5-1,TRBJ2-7,CASSFGYEQYF,TGCGCCAGCAGCTTCGGGTACGAGCAGTACTTC
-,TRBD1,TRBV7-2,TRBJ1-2,CASSLDSGQGGGYTF,TGTGCCAGCAGCTTAGATTCGGGACAGGGCGGCGGCTACACCTTC
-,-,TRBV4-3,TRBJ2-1,CASSQYIAYNEQFF,TGCGCCAGCAGCCAATATATAGCCTACAATGAGCAGTTCTTC
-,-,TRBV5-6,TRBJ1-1,CASTSGGNTEAFF,TGTGCCAGCACCTCGGGAGGGAACACTGAAGCTTTCTTT
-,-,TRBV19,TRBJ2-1,CASSLIGEGYNEQFF,TGTGCCAGTAGTTTGATCGGAGAAGGCTACAATGAGCAGTTCTTC
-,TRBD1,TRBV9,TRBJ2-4,CASRGQGENIQYF,TGTGCCAGCAGGGGACAGGGGGAAAACATTCAGTACTTC
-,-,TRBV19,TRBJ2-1,CASSTSGSSYNEQFF,TGTGCCAGTAGTACCAGCGGAAGCTCCTACAATGAGCAGTTCTTC
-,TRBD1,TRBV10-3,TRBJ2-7,CAISDQGGTGEYEQYF,TGTGCCATCAGTGATCAAGGGGGGACAGGGGAGTACGAGCAGTACTTC
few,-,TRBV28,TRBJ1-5,CASSNSNQPQHF,TGTGCCAGCAGCAATAGCAATCAGCCCCAGCATTTT
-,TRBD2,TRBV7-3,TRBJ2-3,CASSGGLAGSTDTQYF,TGTGCCAGCAGCGGAGGACTAGCGGGAAGCACAGATACGCAGTATTTT
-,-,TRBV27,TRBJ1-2,CASSLSLAPGAYGYTF,TGTGCCAGCAGTTTATCATTAGCCCCCGGCGCCTATGGCTACACCTTC
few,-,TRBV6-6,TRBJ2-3,CASSYMETDTQYF,TGTGCCAGCAGTTATATGGAGACAGATACGCAGTATTTT
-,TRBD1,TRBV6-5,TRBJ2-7,CASSYSTGKPYEQYF,TGTGCCAGCAGTTACTCGACAGGGAAACCCTACGAGCAGTACTTC
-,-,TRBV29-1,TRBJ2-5,CSVGGTPVETQYF,TGCAGCGTTGGGGGGACACCCGTGGAGACCCAGTACTTC
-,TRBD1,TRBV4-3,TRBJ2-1,CASSQDRMTGQQFF,TGCGCCAGCAGCCAAGACCGAATGACAGGGCAGCAGTTCTTC
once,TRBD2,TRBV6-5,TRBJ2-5,CASRSGRAGETQYF,TGTGCCAGCCGAAGCGGGAGGGCCGGAGAGACCCAGTACTTC
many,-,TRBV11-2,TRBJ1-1,CASSSTSAGPVAFF,TGTGCCAGCAGCTCTACCTCAGCAGGGCCCGTCGCTTTCTTT
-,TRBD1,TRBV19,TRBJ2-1,CASSIDLAGQGNYNEQFF,TGTGCCAGTAGTATAGATCTTGCGGGACAGGGAAACTACAATGAGCAGTTCTTC
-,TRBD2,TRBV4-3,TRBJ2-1,CASSQDWLSGNNEQFF,TGCGCCAGCAGCCAAGATTGGCTTAGCGGGAACAATGAGCAGTTCTTC
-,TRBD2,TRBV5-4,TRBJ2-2,CASSLVGRGRDTGELFF,TGTGCCAGCAGCTTGGTCGGGCGCGGGAGGGACACCGGGGAGCTGTTTTTT
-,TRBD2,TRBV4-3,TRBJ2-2,CASSQLLAGGPDTGELFF,TGCGCCAGCAGCCAACTCCTAGCGGGGGGGCCGGACACCGGGGAGCTGTTTTTT
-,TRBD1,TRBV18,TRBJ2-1,CASSPRDRRHNEQFF,TGTGCCAGCTCACCAAGGGACAGGAGGCACAATGAGCAGTTCTTC
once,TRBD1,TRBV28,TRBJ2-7,CASSLGDSSYEQYF,TGTGCCAGCAGTTTAGGGGACAGCTCCTACGAGCAGTACTTC
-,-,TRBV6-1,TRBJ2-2,CASSEWRAGGAGELFF,TGTGCCAGCAGTGAGTGGAGGGCCGGAGGCGCCGGGGAGCTGTTTTTT
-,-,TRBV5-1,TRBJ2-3,CASSFLTSTDTQYF,TGCGCCAGCAGCTTTTTGACAAGCACAGATACGCAGTATTTT
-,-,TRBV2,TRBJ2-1,CASSSTRHNEQFF,TGTGCCAGCAGCTCTACTAGACACAATGAGCAGTTCTTC
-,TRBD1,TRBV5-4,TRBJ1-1,CASSSPGQGGAGNTEAFF,TGTGCCAGCAGCTCTCCCGGACAGGGGGGCGCCGGGAACACTGAAGCTTTCTTT